Below, 16 T cell receptor beta chains from the same sample are listed, as sequenced in a study of shared clonotypes between healthy human individuals (dated by TCRdb to 2019 to 2021). The library was produced with the immunoSEQ multiplex PCR assay. TCRdb stores this immuneACCESS table with in-frame sequences only. Part of the clones is absent; in the studies checked, under half of the shortfall reflects unresolved V genes, and no reason is known for the rest. The sample table holds 2,100,000 or so clones, of which approximately 95% were seen once. 0.1% to 0.15% of the sample is in the top ten clones. Sequencing used naive CD4+ T cells sorted from blood. The intended sense of this specimen's cell subset or site label: CD45RA+ positively selected. These receptors came from a man between 18 and 35 years old in good health.

This chain joins TRBV4-1 and TRBJ2-3; the D is unclear. The CDR3 consists of 14 residues. V was cut by 1 base and J by 6 bases, with 11 bases left in between. Germline CDR1 is MGHRA and CDR2 is YSYEKL. DNA for the CDR3: TGCGCCAGCAGCCAAGTGGGTGGGCTGGATACGCAGTATTTT. It yields the protein CASSQVGGLDTQYF.

This sequence joins TRBV6-5 and TRBJ2-3; tentatively, D is TRBD1 (5 bases). The CDR3 runs 13 residues. The V and J ends lost 7 bases and 10 bases respectively, with 18 bases between them. Germline CDR1 is MNHEY and CDR2 is SVGAGI. CDR3 residues: CASKGLLGISQYF. Written as DNA, the CDR3 is TGTGCCAGCAAGGGGTTATTGGGGATTTCGCAGTATTTT.

V usage is TRBV7-3 and J usage is TRBJ1-4; D might be TRBD1 (6 bases). The length of the CDR3 is 15 residues. CDR1 is SGHTA, CDR2 FQGTGA, per germline. V was shortened by 2 bases and J by 8 bases, with 15 bases between the two germline ends. The CDR3 loop reads CASSLRAPGAEKLFF. In DNA, the CDR3 is TGTGCCAGCAGCTTACGTGCTCCAGGGGCGGAAAAACTGTTTTTT.

The chain recombines TRBV5-4 with TRBJ1-6; 8 positions agree with TRBD1. This CDR3 contains 16 residues. Per the germline V gene, CDR1 is SGHNT and CDR2 is YYREEE (reference sequence). After removal of 4 bases from V and 9 bases from J, the junction contained 12 bases not matched to a gene. In DNA, the CDR3 is TGTGCCAGCAGCGAACTGACAGGGGTTGGCTTTTCACCCCTCCACTTT. This sequence encodes CASSELTGVGFSPLHF.

The chain has TRBV9 and TRBJ2-6, with 12 bases that match TRBD1. Germline trimming cut 0 bases from V and 3 bases from J; bases unmatched to any gene: 7. Per germline, CDR1 SGDLS and CDR2 YYNGEE. CDR3 length equals 19 residues. In nucleotides, the CDR3 is TGTGCCAGCAGCGTAGGTCTGGGACAGGGGGCGCTTGGGGCCAACGTCCTGACTTTC. This sequence encodes CASSVGLGQGALGANVLTF.

The chain combines TRBV6-1 with TRBJ2-3; D uncertain. The CDR3 runs to 13 residues. From germline, CDR1 is MNHNS and CDR2 SASEGT. V gave up 6 bases and J gave up 8 bases, with 15 bases separating them. CDR3 nucleotides: TGTGCCAGCAGATTTAGAGATACAATTACGCAGTATTTT. It codes for CASRFRDTITQYF.

The rearrangement joins TRBV11-2 to TRBJ1-2; TRBD1 agrees at 7 bases. This CDR3 region has 14 residues. From germline, CDR1 is SGHAT and CDR2 FQNNGV. Unmatched junction bases numbered 9, after V lost 5 bases and J lost 6 bases. The CDR3, as DNA: TGTGCCAGCAGCCAGACAGGGCCGAGGGATGGCTACACCTTC. Translating it yields CASSQTGPRDGYTF.

V gene TRBV6-1 combines with J gene TRBJ1-2, with D maybe TRBD1 (6 bases). Germline V gene sequence: CDR1 MNHNS, CDR2 SASEGT. Trimming stripped 0 bases from V and 7 bases from J, with 18 bases between. The CDR3 covers 16 residues. The CDR3 here is CASSEARQPGVGGYTF. The DNA for the CDR3 is TGTGCCAGCAGTGAAGCGCGGCAGCCAGGGGTCGGTGGCTACACCTTC.

The chain is built from TRBV4-1 and TRBJ2-5; 12 positions match TRBD2. The CDR3 spans 20 residues. CDR1 is MGHRA and CDR2 is YSYEKL in the germline V gene. V trimming: 0 bases; J trimming: 2 bases; junction bases outside the gene matches: 13. CDR3 DNA sequence: TGCGCCAGCAGCCAAGATCCCCTAGCGGGGGGGCTAGGTCGGCAAGAGACCCAGTACTTC. Residues: CASSQDPLAGGLGRQETQYF.

With regard to this clone: The sample carries other DNA sequences with the same CDR3. The rearrangement uses TRBV19 and TRBJ2-7; D may be TRBD2 (6 bases). The CDR3 consists of 11 residues. Germline lookup yields CDR1 LNHDA and CDR2 SQIVND (reference sequence). Trimming took 3 bases from V and 6 from J, leaving 6 bases between them. CDR3 coding DNA: TGTGCCAGTAGTATTAGCGGCGAGCAGTACTTC. It translates to CASSISGEQYF.

The gene calls are TRBV2 and TRBJ2-3, with D hard to call. The V gene's germline CDR1 is SNHLY and CDR2 FYNNEI. The CDR3 is made up of 13 amino acids. Trimming stripped 4 bases from V and 7 bases from J, with 12 bases between. CDR3 amino acids: CASSVPPVNTQYF. Written as DNA, the CDR3 is TGTGCCAGCAGTGTTCCCCCTGTAAATACGCAGTATTTT.

The chain uses TRBV7-8 and TRBJ2-7; no clear D. The V gene lost 5 bases and the J gene lost 4 bases, with 12 bases spanning the gap. Germline-derived CDR1 and CDR2 are SGHVS and FQNEAQ. The CDR3 totals 13 residues. The CDR3 bases are TGTGCCAGCAGCCCCGTCTTTGGATACGAGCAGTACTTC. Translation: CASSPVFGYEQYF.

V usage is TRBV28 and J usage is TRBJ1-4; tentatively, D is TRBD1 (6 bases). The V end was cut by 6 bases, the J end by 5 bases, with 10 bases between. The germline gives CDR1 MDHEN, CDR2 SYDVKM. The CDR3 runs 13 residues. The CDR3 DNA sequence: TGTGCCAGCAGGTACAGGGTAAATGAAAAACTGTTTTTT. This gives the protein CASRYRVNEKLFF.

The chain joins TRBV30 to TRBJ1-2; D gene uncertain. The V gene lost 0 bases and the J gene lost 7 bases, with 15 bases spanning the gap. This CDR3 region has 14 residues. CDR1 is GTSNPN, CDR2 SVGIG, per germline (reference sequence). As DNA, the CDR3 is TGTGCCTGGAGTGTACGAGGGAAAAGGTCTGGCTACACCTTC. It encodes CAWSVRGKRSGYTF.

About this clone itself: At the DNA level, this CDR3 is encoded by other sequences in the same sample as well. CDR3 loop: CASSLQGNEQYF. The DNA for the CDR3 is TGTGCCAGCAGCTTACAAGGCAACGAGCAGTACTTC. V is TRBV11-3 and J is TRBJ2-7; D unclear. Germline lookup yields CDR1 SGHNT and CDR2 YENEEA. The V end lost 2 bases, the J end lost 5 bases, and 7 bases lay between the germline ends. The CDR3 covers 12 residues.

The chain is built from TRBV19 and TRBJ1-2; D unclear. V lost 7 bases and J 4 bases, leaving 19 bases between the germline ends. This CDR3 is 15 amino acids long. Looked up from germline, CDR1 is LNHDA and CDR2 is SQIVND (reference sequence). This CDR3 reads CASKRDAGSAYGYTF. Written as DNA, the CDR3 is TGTGCCAGTAAAAGGGATGCGGGATCGGCCTATGGCTACACCTTC.